These T cell receptor beta chains were read from a single sample in a study of blood T cell repertoires in COVID-19. This table comes from immunoSEQ multiplex PCR, and its TCRdb copy is limited to in-frame clones, with some not included. The sample includes 240,000 or so clones, roughly 87% seen only once; the top ten take 0.65% to 0.95%. The material sequenced was peripheral blood. All receptors come from a woman under 40 with acute or convalescent COVID-19. Both conserved end residues are part of each CDR3. Fields, in order: CDR3 protein, CDR3 DNA, clone size, V gene, D gene, J gene. The D gene is left open where the match is weak. Rows may omit the clone size; those that give it use once, few, many or a size class.

CASSLEGAEAFF,TGCGCCAGCAGCTTGGAAGGGGCCGAAGCTTTCTTT,NA,TRBV5-1,NA,TRBJ1-1
CASSRLARDNEQFF,TGTGCCAGCAGTAGACTAGCTCGGGACAATGAGCAGTTCTTC,NA,TRBV5-5,TRBD2,TRBJ2-1
CASSQEVWAWQYF,TGTGCCAGCAGCCAAGAGGTCTGGGCATGGCAGTACTTC,NA,TRBV4-2,NA,TRBJ2-7
CSVSGGGSYEQYF,TGCAGCGTTTCTGGTGGGGGGTCCTACGAGCAGTACTTC,NA,TRBV29-1,NA,TRBJ2-7
CASNPGEGPLSEQYF,TGTGCCAGCAATCCGGGGGAGGGCCCTTTGTCGGAGCAGTACTTC,NA,TRBV5-6,TRBD2,TRBJ2-7
CAWSRRGQESTEAFF,TGTGCCTGGAGCCGGAGGGGACAGGAGAGCACTGAAGCTTTCTTT,NA,TRBV30,TRBD1,TRBJ1-1
CASSLDGRQETQYF,TGTGCCAGCAGCTTGGATGGCAGACAAGAGACCCAGTACTTC,NA,TRBV5-4,NA,TRBJ2-5
CASSYPGGTIYYEQYF,TGTGCCAGCAGTTACCCAGGGGGGACAATCTACTACGAGCAGTACTTC,NA,TRBV6-6,NA,TRBJ2-7
CASSFGLAGPNEQFF,TGCGCCAGCAGCTTCGGGCTAGCGGGACCCAATGAGCAGTTCTTC,NA,TRBV5-1,TRBD2,TRBJ2-1
CASSLVRAETQYF,TGCGCCAGCAGCTTGGTGCGGGCGGAGACCCAGTACTTC,NA,TRBV5-1,NA,TRBJ2-5
CASSLVLSEAFF,TGTGCCAGCAGCTTAGTTCTGTCTGAAGCTTTCTTT,few,TRBV7-9,NA,TRBJ1-1
CATSRDLGRGIGGYGYTF,TGTGCCACCAGCAGAGATCTCGGCAGGGGAATAGGTGGCTATGGCTACACCTTC,NA,TRBV15,NA,TRBJ1-2
CASSLADMRYEQYF,TGTGCCAGCTCCCTGGCGGACATGCGCTACGAGCAGTACTTC,NA,TRBV6-6,NA,TRBJ2-7
CASSLGSSRDTQYF,TGTGCCAGCAGCTTAGGGTCTAGTCGAGATACGCAGTATTTT,NA,TRBV7-3,NA,TRBJ2-3
CASSYPGTVNTGELFF,TGTGCCAGCAGCTACCCCGGGACAGTGAACACCGGGGAGCTGTTTTTT,NA,TRBV5-4,TRBD1,TRBJ2-2
CASSLAGENTEAFF,TGCGCCAGCAGCTTGGCCGGGGAGAACACTGAAGCTTTCTTT,NA,TRBV5-1,NA,TRBJ1-1
CASSLVAGGETQYF,TGTGCCAGCAGCTTAGTAGCGGGAGGGGAGACCCAGTACTTC,NA,TRBV7-2,TRBD2,TRBJ2-5
CASSYPGQVLTYEQYF,TGTGCCAGCAGTTACCCGGGACAGGTTTTAACCTACGAGCAGTACTTC,NA,TRBV6-6,TRBD1,TRBJ2-7
CASRGQGGLLNTEAFF,TGTGCCAGCAGAGGACAGGGGGGGTTACTGAACACTGAAGCTTTCTTT,NA,TRBV27,TRBD1,TRBJ1-1
CASSSSRETYYEQYF,TGTGCCAGCAGTTCCTCCCGGGAAACCTACTACGAGCAGTACTTC,NA,TRBV27,NA,TRBJ2-7
CASSLEGVGNQPQHF,TGTGCCAGCAGCTTGGAGGGGGTAGGCAATCAGCCCCAGCATTTT,NA,TRBV5-6,NA,TRBJ1-5
CASSPGQTYEQYF,TGCGCCAGCAGCCCGGGACAGACCTACGAGCAGTACTTC,NA,TRBV10-1,TRBD1,TRBJ2-7
CASRGTRGLGYGYTF,TGTGCCAGTAGGGGCACGAGGGGGCTAGGCTATGGCTACACCTTC,few,TRBV19,TRBD1,TRBJ1-2
CASSYSFPDRSGDEQYF,TGTGCCAGCAGTTACTCCTTCCCGGACAGGTCTGGGGACGAGCAGTACTTC,NA,TRBV6-2/TRBV6-3,TRBD1,TRBJ2-7
CASSETGVEETQYF,TGTGCCAGCAGTGAGACAGGGGTGGAAGAGACCCAGTACTTC,NA,TRBV27,TRBD1,TRBJ2-5
CASSINNQPQHF,TGTGCCAGTAGTATTAACAATCAGCCCCAGCATTTT,once,TRBV19,NA,TRBJ1-5
CASSWGLAGAGYEQYF,TGTGCCAGCAGCTGGGGACTAGCGGGAGCTGGATACGAGCAGTACTTC,once,TRBV5-8,TRBD2,TRBJ2-7
CASSPLAGGSTDTQYF,TGTGCCAGCAGCCCTCTAGCGGGAGGGAGCACAGATACGCAGTATTTT,NA,TRBV3-1/TRBV3-2,TRBD2,TRBJ2-3
CASSTTGGGMSSGNTIYF,TGTGCCAGTAGTACCACGGGAGGGGGTATGTCCTCTGGAAACACCATATATTTT,NA,TRBV19,NA,TRBJ1-3
CASSLDRSSPLHF,TGCGCCAGCAGCCTTGACAGAAGTTCACCCCTCCACTTT,few,TRBV4-3,NA,TRBJ1-6
CASSDGQVPLEQYF,TGTGCCAGCAGTGACGGACAGGTTCCCTTGGAGCAGTACTTC,NA,TRBV6-1,TRBD1,TRBJ2-7
CASSIPGQYYEQYF,TGTGCCAGTAGCATTCCGGGACAGTACTACGAGCAGTACTTC,NA,TRBV19,TRBD1,TRBJ2-7
CASMEYQETQYF,TGTGCCAGCATGGAGTACCAAGAGACCCAGTACTTC,NA,TRBV6-5,NA,TRBJ2-5